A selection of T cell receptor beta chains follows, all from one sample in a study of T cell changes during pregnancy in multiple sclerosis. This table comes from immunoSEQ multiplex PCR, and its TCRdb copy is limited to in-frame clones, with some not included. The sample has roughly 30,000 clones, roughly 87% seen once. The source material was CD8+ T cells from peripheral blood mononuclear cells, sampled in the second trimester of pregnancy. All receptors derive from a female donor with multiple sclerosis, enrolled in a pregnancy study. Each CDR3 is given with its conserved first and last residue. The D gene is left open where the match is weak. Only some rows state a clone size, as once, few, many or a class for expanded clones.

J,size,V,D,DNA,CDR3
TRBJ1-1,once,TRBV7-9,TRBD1,TGTGCCAGCAGCCCAGACAGGGCCACTGAAGCTTTCTTT,CASSPDRATEAFF
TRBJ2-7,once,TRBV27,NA,TGTGCCAGCAGTCCGCGACAGGGGAGGGCTTCCTACGAGCAGTACTTC,CASSPRQGRASYEQYF
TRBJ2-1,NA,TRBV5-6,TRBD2,TGTGCCAGCAGCTTGGATCGGTCGGGGGGGCTACTCAATGAGCAGTTCTTC,CASSLDRSGGLLNEQFF
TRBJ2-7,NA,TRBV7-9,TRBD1,TGTGCCAGCAGCCCGATGGCTAGACAGGGGGCCTACGAGCAGTACTTC,CASSPMARQGAYEQYF
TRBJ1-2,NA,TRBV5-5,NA,TGTGCCAGCAGCTCTTTAGAGGCGGGAGGCTACACCTTC,CASSSLEAGGYTF
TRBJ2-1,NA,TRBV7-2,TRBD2,TGTGCCAGCAGCTTACCAAAGGCGGGGCGGGGGGGCCTCGATGAGCAGTTCTTC,CASSLPKAGRGGLDEQFF
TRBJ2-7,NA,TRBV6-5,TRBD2,TGTGCCAGTACGAGCGGGGACTCCTACGAGCAGTACTTC,CASTSGDSYEQYF
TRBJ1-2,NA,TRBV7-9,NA,TGTGCCAGCAGCTTATGGGACACGTTCTATGGCTACACCTTC,CASSLWDTFYGYTF
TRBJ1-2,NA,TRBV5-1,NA,TGCGCCAGCAGCCCCGAGGGGGATCTCTATGGCTACACCTTC,CASSPEGDLYGYTF
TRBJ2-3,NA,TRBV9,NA,TGTGCCAGCAGCCTATACACAGATACGCAGTATTTT,CASSLYTDTQYF
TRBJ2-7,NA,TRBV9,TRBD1,TGTGCCAGCAGCGTAGGACAGGGGGGTGGGTACGAGCAGTACTTC,CASSVGQGGGYEQYF
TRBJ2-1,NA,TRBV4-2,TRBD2,TGTGCCAGCAGCCAAGTTGTAGCGAGGGAGGGATATTCCTACAATGAGCAGTTCTTC,CASSQVVAREGYSYNEQFF
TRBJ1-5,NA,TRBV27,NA,TGTGCCAGCAGTTTAAGCCCCAATCAGCCCCAGCATTTT,CASSLSPNQPQHF
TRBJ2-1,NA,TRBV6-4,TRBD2,TGTGCCAGCAGTGACAGAGCGGGAGAGGGGAATGAGCAGTTCTTC,CASSDRAGEGNEQFF
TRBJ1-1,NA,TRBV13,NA,TGTGCCAGCAGCTCAGGAGGAGGTGAAGCTTTCTTT,CASSSGGGEAFF
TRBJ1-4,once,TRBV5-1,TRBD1,TGCGCCAGCGGACTGGGGTCCGACAGGGTAGTTGAAAAACTGTTTTTT,CASGLGSDRVVEKLFF
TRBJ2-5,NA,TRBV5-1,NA,TGCGCCTGCTTTCAGGGGAACGGAGAAAAGACCCAGTACTTC,CACFQGNGEKTQYF
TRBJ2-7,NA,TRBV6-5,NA,TGTGCCAGCATCGGGGGTCCCTCCTACGAGCAGTACTTC,CASIGGPSYEQYF
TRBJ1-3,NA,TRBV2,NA,TGTGCCAGCAGGGTGGGGAGAGACACCATATATTTT,CASRVGRDTIYF
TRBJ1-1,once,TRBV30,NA,TGTGCCTGGAGTGTATCGGGGTGGGACACTGAAGCTTTCTTT,CAWSVSGWDTEAFF
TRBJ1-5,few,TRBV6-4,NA,TGTGCCAGCACCAGGGATCATCAGCCCCAGCATTTT,CASTRDHQPQHF
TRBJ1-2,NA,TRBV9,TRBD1,TGTGCCAGCAGCGTGTATCAGGGGGCGAACTATGGCTACACCTTC,CASSVYQGANYGYTF
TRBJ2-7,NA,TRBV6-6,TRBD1,TGTGCCAGCAGCGAGGGACAGACCTACGAGCAGTACTTC,CASSEGQTYEQYF
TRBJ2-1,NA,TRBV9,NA,TGTGCCAGCAGCGGGAGCATAGGACTTCCTAGCTCCTACAATGAGCAGTTCTTC,CASSGSIGLPSSYNEQFF
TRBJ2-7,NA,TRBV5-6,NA,TGTGCCAGCAGGAGGGCGGGACTTAACTACGAGCAGTACTTC,CASRRAGLNYEQYF
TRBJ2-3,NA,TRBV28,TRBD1,TGTGCCAGCAGTTTAGGGACAGGGGGCACAGATACGCAGTATTTT,CASSLGTGGTDTQYF
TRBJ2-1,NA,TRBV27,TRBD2,TGTGCCAGCGGACTAGCGGGAGTAATCTACAATGAGCAGTTCTTC,CASGLAGVIYNEQFF
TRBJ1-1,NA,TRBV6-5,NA,TGTGCCAGCAGTACCCTACCACTTGCGGGTGAAGCTTTCTTT,CASSTLPLAGEAFF
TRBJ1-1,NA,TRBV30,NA,TGTGCCTGGAGTGTTTTCGGGGGCACTGAAGCTTTCTTT,CAWSVFGGTEAFF
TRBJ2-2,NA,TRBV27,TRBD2,TGTGCCAGCAGTTTATCGGGACTAGTCTACACCGGGGAGCTGTTTTTT,CASSLSGLVYTGELFF
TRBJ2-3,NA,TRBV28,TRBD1,TGTGCCAGCCTGACCGGGACAGGGGCGACAGATACGCAGTATTTT,CASLTGTGATDTQYF
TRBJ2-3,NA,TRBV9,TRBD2,TGTGCCAGCAGCCAGAGCGGGAGCGGGGGAGATACGCAGTATTTT,CASSQSGSGGDTQYF
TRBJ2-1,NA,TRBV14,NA,TGTGCCAGCAGCCAACCAACGGGAGACAATGAGCAGTTCTTC,CASSQPTGDNEQFF
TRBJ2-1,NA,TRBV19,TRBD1,TGTGCCAGTAGTCTCACGGGGACAGACCCACACAATGAGCAGTTCTTC,CASSLTGTDPHNEQFF
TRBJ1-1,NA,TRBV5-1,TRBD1,TGCGCCAGCAGCTTCGACAGGGGTAACACTGAAGCTTTCTTT,CASSFDRGNTEAFF
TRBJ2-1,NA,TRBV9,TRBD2,TGTGCCAGCAGCGCAGTCGACCGCGGGACTAACCCTAATAATCCTGACAATGAGCAGTTCTTC,CASSAVDRGTNPNNPDNEQFF
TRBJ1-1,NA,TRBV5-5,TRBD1,TGTGCCAGCAGCGCTTTCCACAGGGGAATGAACACTGAAGCTTTCTTT,CASSAFHRGMNTEAFF
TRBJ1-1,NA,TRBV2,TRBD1,TGTGCCAGCAGGGTACAGGGGGCCGGGCCCGGTGAAGCTTTCTTT,CASRVQGAGPGEAFF
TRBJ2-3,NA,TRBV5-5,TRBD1,TGTGCCAGCAGCTCGGACAGGGGGATGCTTACGCAGTATTTT,CASSSDRGMLTQYF
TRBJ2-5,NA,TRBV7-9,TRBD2,TGTGCCAGCAGCTCGGGGGGGCTCGTAGAGACCCAGTACTTC,CASSSGGLVETQYF
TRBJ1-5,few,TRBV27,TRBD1,TGTGCCAGCAGTTCACAGGGGTACCAGCCCCAGCATTTT,CASSSQGYQPQHF
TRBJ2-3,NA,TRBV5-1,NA,TGCGCCAGCAGCTTGTATACAGATACGCAGTATTTT,CASSLYTDTQYF
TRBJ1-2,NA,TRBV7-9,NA,TGTGCCAGCAGCCCAGTGGGGGCAGGTGGCTACACCTTC,CASSPVGAGGYTF
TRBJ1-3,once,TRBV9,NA,TGTGCCAGCAGTGGTAGCTCTGGAAACACCATATATTTT,CASSGSSGNTIYF
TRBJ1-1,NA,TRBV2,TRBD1,TGTGCCAGCCGATTGAAAAACAGGGGCCCGAACACTGAAGCTTTCTTT,CASRLKNRGPNTEAFF
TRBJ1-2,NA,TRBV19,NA,TGTGCCAGTAGCCCCCAGGGCCTGGCTCCCTTCTATGGCTACACCTTC,CASSPQGLAPFYGYTF
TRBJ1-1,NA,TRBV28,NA,TGTGCCAGCAGGGAGCCTAGAGTGAAGACTGAAGCTTTCTTT,CASREPRVKTEAFF
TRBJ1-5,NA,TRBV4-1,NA,TGCGCCAGCAGCCATTTACACCCCCAGGCCCCAAATCAGCCCCAGCATTTT,CASSHLHPQAPNQPQHF
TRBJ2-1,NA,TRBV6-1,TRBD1,TGTGCCAGCAGTGAGGGGACAGGGGGGTATGAGCAGTTCTTC,CASSEGTGGYEQFF
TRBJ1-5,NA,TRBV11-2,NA,TGTGCCAGCAGCTTGGGGGGGTTTGGGAGCAATCAGCCCCAGCATTTT,CASSLGGFGSNQPQHF
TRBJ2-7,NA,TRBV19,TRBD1,TGTGCCAGTAGTACTTTCAGGGGGAACTCCTACGAGCAGTACTTC,CASSTFRGNSYEQYF
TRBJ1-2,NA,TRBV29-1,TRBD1,TGCAGCGTAGTCGCTTACTGGGACAGAGGGGACTATGGCTACACCTTC,CSVVAYWDRGDYGYTF
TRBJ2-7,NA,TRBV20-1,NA,TGCAGTGCCACACACATCTACGAGCAGTACTTC,CSATHIYEQYF
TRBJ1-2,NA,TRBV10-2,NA,TGCGCCAGCAGTGAGTCCCGTCTGGGGCGGAACTATGGCTACACCTTC,CASSESRLGRNYGYTF